This TCR beta chain appears in the sequencing data of a study of cytomegalovirus exposure and HLA in healthy donors. The study's findings and limits: In most subjects, TCR beta sequences reportedly gave accurate predictions of HLA-A and HLA-B alleles. Later genetic work tied a missense DCLRE1C variant to beta-chain V and J trimming.

The CDR3 is 14 residues long. Germline CDR1 reads MRHNA; CDR2 reads SNTAGT. The V end lost 2 bases, the J end lost 0 bases, and 4 bases lay between the germline ends. Regarding this clone: No antigen is known for it.

It was with 60 Vbeta and 13 Jbeta primers that the PCR ran. How the authors handled the data: It was a later analysis that counted roughly 79 million unique TCR beta chains, of which 8.5 million to 12 million were shared. The protocol was immunoSEQ multiplex PCR, while the TCRdb copy is restricted to in-frame clones and leaves out a portion. That table is the source of V, J and clone size, and D and trimming were worked out from the DNA. The table lists roughly 100,000 clones, just over 70% of them singletons, with 0.65% to 0.85% in the top ten. When sampled, the donors appeared nominally healthy, though they likely had unrecorded immune exposures.

The chain employs TRBV6-4 and TRBJ2-2, with no clear D. The sequenced sample was PBMCs. The clonotype was recovered from a boy between 10 and 17 years old in good health and CMV-seronegative. CDR3 sequence: CASSDRANTGELFF. CDR3 DNA: TGTGCCAGCAGTGACCGCGCGAACACCGGGGAGCTGTTTTTT.